This T cell receptor beta chain was sequenced for a study of cytomegalovirus exposure and HLA in healthy donors. V dropped 6 bases and J dropped 6 bases, with 14 bases sitting between them. CDR1 is MDHEN and CDR2 is SYDVKM in the germline V gene. The CDR3 is made up of 13 amino acids. Study results and caveats: A later analysis linked a missense variant in DCLRE1C to the trimming of TCR beta V and J genes.

The PCR made use of 60 Vbeta and 13 Jbeta primers. TCRdb's table, derived via immunoSEQ multiplex PCR, lists solely in-frame clones and lacks some. Of roughly 120,000 clones listed, approximately 75% are singletons. This clone was seen a handful of times. Its specificity is not known. This clonotype originated in a man between 45 and 60 years old in good health and CMV-seropositive. The sequenced sample consisted of PBMCs. The gene calls are TRBV28 and TRBJ1-2; D possibly corresponds to TRBD1 (6 bases). The CDR3 here is CASSPVGGHGYTF. The CDR3 DNA sequence: TGTGCCAGCAGCCCCGTTGGGGGCCATGGCTACACCTTC.